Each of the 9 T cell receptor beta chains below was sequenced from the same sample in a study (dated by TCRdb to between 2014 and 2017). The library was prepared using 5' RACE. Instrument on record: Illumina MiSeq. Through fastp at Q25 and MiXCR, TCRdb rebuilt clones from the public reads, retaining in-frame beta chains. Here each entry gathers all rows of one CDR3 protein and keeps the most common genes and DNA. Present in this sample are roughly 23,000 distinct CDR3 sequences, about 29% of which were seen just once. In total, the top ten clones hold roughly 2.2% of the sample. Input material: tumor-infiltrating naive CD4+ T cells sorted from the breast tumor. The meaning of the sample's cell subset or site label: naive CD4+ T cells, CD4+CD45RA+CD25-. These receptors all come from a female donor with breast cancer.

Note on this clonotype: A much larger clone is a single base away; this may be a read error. The CDR3 loop is CASRGRDNSPLHF. CDR3 in DNA: TGTGCCAGCCGAGGTAGGGATAATTCACCCCTCCACTTT. V and J are TRBV6-5 and TRBJ1-6; no clear D gene. The CDR3 sequence is 13 residues long. Trimming removed 8 bases from V and 5 bases from J, with 10 bases in between. CDR1 is MNHEY, CDR2 SVGAGI, per germline.

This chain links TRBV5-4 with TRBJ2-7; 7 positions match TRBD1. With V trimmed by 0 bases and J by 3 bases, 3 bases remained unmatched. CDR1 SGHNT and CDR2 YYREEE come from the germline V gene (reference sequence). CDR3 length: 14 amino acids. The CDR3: CASSLGTGVYEQYF. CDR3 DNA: TGTGCCAGCAGCTTGGGGACAGGAGTCTACGAGCAGTACTTC. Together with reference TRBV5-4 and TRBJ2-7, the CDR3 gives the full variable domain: ETGVTQSPTHLIKTRGQQVTLRCSSQSGHNTVSWYQQALGQGPQFIFQYYREEENGRGNFPPRFSGLQFPNYSSELNVNALELDDSALYLCASSLGTGVYEQYFGPGTRLTVT.

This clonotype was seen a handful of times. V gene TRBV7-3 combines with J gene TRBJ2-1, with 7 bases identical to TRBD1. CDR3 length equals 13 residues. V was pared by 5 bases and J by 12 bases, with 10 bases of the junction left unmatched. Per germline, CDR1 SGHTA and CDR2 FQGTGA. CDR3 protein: CASSPTVGGSQFF. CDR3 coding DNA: TGTGCCAGCAGCCCAACAGTAGGGGGCTCGCAGTTCTTC.

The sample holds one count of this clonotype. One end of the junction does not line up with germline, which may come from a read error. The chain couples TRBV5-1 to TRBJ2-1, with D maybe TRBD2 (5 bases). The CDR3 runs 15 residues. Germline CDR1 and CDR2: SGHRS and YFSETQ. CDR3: CACSLLADSYNEQFF. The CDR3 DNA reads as TGCGCCTGCAGCTTGCTAGCAGACTCCTACAATGAGCAGTTCTTC.

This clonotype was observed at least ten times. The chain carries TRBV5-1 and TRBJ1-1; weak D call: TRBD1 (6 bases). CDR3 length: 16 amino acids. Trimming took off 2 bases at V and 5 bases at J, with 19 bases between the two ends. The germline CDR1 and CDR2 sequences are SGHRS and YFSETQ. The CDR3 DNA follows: TGCGCCAGCAGCTTAACCTCAGGGGCCGGAGCGACTGAAGCTTTCTTT. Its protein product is CASSLTSGAGATEAFF.

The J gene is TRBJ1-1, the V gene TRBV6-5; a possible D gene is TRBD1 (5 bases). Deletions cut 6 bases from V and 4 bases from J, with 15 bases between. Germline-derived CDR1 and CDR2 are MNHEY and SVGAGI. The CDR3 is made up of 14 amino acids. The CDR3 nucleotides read TGTGCCAGCAGCCACCAGGGTTCAGGCACTGAAGCTTTCTTT. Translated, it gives CASSHQGSGTEAFF.

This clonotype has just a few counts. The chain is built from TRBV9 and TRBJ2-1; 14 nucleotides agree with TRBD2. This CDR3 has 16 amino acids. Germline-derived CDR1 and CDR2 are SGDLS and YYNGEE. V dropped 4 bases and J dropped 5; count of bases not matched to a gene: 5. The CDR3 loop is CASSLRLAGGHNEQFF. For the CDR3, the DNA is TGTGCCAGCAGCTTAAGACTAGCGGGAGGGCACAATGAGCAGTTCTTC. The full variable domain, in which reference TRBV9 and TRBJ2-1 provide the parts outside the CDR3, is DSGVTQTPKHLITATGQRVTLRCSPRSGDLSVYWYQQSLDQGLQFLIQYYNGEERAKGNILERFSAQQFPDLHSELNLSSLELGDSALYFCASSLRLAGGHNEQFFGPGTRLTVL.

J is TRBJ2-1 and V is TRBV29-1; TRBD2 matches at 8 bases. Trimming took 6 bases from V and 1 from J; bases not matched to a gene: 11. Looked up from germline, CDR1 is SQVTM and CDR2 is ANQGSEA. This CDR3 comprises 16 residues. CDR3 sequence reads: CSVPTPSGRSYNEQFF. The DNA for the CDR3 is TGCAGCGTCCCGACGCCTAGCGGGCGATCCTACAATGAGCAGTTCTTC.

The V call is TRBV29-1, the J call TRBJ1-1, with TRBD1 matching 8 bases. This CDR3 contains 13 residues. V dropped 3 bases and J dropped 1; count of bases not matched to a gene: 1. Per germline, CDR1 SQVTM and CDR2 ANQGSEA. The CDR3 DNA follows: TGCAGCGTTGAGGACAGGGCGAACACTGAAGCTTTCTTT. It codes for CSVEDRANTEAFF.